One sample yielded the 3 T cell receptor beta chains listed below, sequenced in a study of cytomegalovirus exposure and HLA in healthy donors. PCR amplification relied on 60 Vbeta primers (plus 13 Jbeta primers). Here immunoSEQ multiplex PCR was the method, and the copy in TCRdb shows in-frame clones only, minus some. The top ten clones hold under 2.5% of a sample with about 160,000 clones, approximately 80% of them seen once. Specimen: PBMCs. These receptors were collected from a man aged 45 to 65 in good health and CMV-seropositive.

V and J are TRBV18 and TRBJ1-5, with 12 positions matching TRBD1. There are 16 residues in the CDR3. V trimming: 5 bases; J trimming: 10 bases; junction bases outside the gene matches: 12. The V gene's germline CDR1 is KGHSH and CDR2 LQKENI. The CDR3 loop reads CASSTRPGQGAGPQHF. Here the CDR3 DNA reads TGTGCCAGCTCAACACGGCCGGGACAGGGGGCAGGTCCCCAGCATTTT. Drawing the rest from reference TRBV18 and TRBJ1-5, the complete variable domain is NAGVMQNPRHLVRRRGQEARLRCSPMKGHSHVYWYRQLPEEGLKFMVYLQKENIIDESGMPKERFSAEFPKEGPSILRIQQVVRGDSAAYFCASSTRPGQGAGPQHFGDGTRLSIL.

About this clone: This CDR3 is also generated by other DNA sequences in the sample. In DNA, the CDR3 is TGTGCCAGCAGCTTGACACGCGCAGGGGGCTACACCTTC. Translating it yields CASSLTRAGGYTF. The rearrangement uses TRBV11-2 and TRBJ1-2, with D maybe TRBD1 (5 bases). The germline V and J ends were trimmed by 3 bases and 8 bases, with 13 bases remaining between them. Germline V gene sequence: CDR1 SGHAT, CDR2 FQNNGV. The CDR3 length is 13 residues.

This clone has more than one count but fewer than ten. DNA for the CDR3: TGTGCCAGCAGTTCCTCACTAGCGGGGTCCTACAATGAGCAGTTCTTC. Translation gives CASSSSLAGSYNEQFF. V gene TRBV28 combines with J gene TRBJ2-1; 10 bases agree with TRBD2. The CDR3 loop spans 16 amino acids. J was trimmed by 1 base and V by 4 bases; bases with no gene match: 4. Germline CDR1 is MDHEN and CDR2 is SYDVKM.